This T cell receptor (beta chain) comes out of a study of cytomegalovirus exposure and HLA in healthy donors. This clone was seen a handful of times. The antigen is undetermined. V dropped 1 base and J dropped 11; count of bases not matched to a gene: 8. Germline loops: CDR1 SGHVS, CDR2 FQNEAQ. The CDR3 has 14 amino acids. Both 60 Vbeta primers and 13 Jbeta primers went into the PCR. Generated by immunoSEQ multiplex PCR, the TCRdb table keeps only in-frame clones and is missing some. The repertoire holds around 100,000 clones, approximately 70% seen once, with approximately 9.4% in the top ten. Findings and limits, study-wide: The authors enumerated over 150 TCR beta chains as linked to cytomegalovirus.

This rearrangement joins TRBV7-8 to TRBJ2-3, with 8 positions matching TRBD1. This TCR came from a man aged 25-45 years in good health and CMV-seropositive. Sample: PBMCs. The CDR3 bases are TGTGCCAGCAGCTTAGAGGGCAGGGGGCGAGGGCAGTATTTT. Its protein is CASSLEGRGRGQYF.